This T cell receptor (beta chain) was recorded in a study of identical twins. Study results and caveats: Twins' surplus sharing was weaker for beta out-of-frame sequences.

TCRdb re-called the 5' RACE reads through MiXCR, storing one row per CDR3 protein. The data contain around 1.7 million distinct CDR3 sequences, about 32% of them singletons. As concerns this clonotype: Its antigen is unknown.

The receptor's source is a newborn girl in good health. The specimen was cord blood.

CDR3 coding DNA: TGCAGTGCTAGGGACAAGGAGGTCAATGCTCGCAATCAGCCCCAGCATTTT. This sequence encodes CSARDKEVNARNQPQHF. The genes are TRBV20-1 and TRBJ1-5; D perhaps matches TRBD1 (5 bases). The germline V and J ends were trimmed by 3 bases and 2 bases, with 20 bases remaining between them. The CDR3 is 17 residues long. The germline CDR1 and CDR2 sequences are DFQATT and SNEGSKA (reference sequence).